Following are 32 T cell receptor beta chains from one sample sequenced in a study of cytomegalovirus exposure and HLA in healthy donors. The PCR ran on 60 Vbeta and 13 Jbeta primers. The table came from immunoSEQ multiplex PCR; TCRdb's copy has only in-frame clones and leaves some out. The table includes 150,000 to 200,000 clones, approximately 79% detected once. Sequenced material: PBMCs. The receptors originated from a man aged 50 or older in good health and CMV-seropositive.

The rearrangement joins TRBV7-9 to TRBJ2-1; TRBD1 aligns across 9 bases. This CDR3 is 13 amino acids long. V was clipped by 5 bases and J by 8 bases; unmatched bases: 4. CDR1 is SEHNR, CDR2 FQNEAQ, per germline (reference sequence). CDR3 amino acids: CASSATGGHEQFF. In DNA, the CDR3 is TGTGCCAGCAGCGCGACAGGGGGGCATGAGCAGTTCTTC. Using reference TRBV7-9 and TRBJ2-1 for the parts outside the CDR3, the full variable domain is DTGVSQNPRHKITKRGQNVTFRCDPISEHNRLYWYRQTLGQGPEFLTYFQNEAQLEKSRLLSDRFSAERPKGSFSTLEIQRTEQGDSAMYLCASSATGGHEQFFGPGTRLTVL.

CDR3 protein: CASRTGTGNSPLHF. CDR3 DNA: TGTGCCAGCAGAACCGGGACAGGGAATTCACCCCTCCACTTT. V usage is TRBV6-4 and J usage is TRBJ1-6, with TRBD1 matching over 9 bases. This CDR3 comprises 14 residues. Germline trimming cut 6 bases from V and 7 bases from J; bases unmatched to any gene: 4. The V gene's germline CDR1 is MRHNA and CDR2 SNTAGT.

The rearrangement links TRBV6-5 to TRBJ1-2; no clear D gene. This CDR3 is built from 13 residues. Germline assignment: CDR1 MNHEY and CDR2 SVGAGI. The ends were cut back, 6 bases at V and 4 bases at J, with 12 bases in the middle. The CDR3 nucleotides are TGTGCCAGCAGCCCTTCCGGGAGCTATGGCTACACCTTC. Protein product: CASSPSGSYGYTF.

The CDR3 is CASTGQGAVYNEQFF. Here the CDR3 DNA reads TGTGCCAGCACTGGACAGGGGGCGGTCTACAATGAGCAGTTCTTC. The rearrangement links TRBV2 to TRBJ2-1; 11 positions agree with TRBD1. This CDR3 is built from 15 residues. The ends lost 7 bases at V and 3 bases at J; junction bases unmatched: 5. The germline V gene encodes CDR1 SNHLY and CDR2 FYNNEI.

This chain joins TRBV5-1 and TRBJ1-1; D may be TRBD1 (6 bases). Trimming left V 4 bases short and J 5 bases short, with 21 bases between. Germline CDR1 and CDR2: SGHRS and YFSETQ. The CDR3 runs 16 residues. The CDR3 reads CASSPSLGGRGTEAFF. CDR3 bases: TGCGCCAGCAGCCCCTCATTAGGGGGGAGGGGGACTGAAGCTTTCTTT.

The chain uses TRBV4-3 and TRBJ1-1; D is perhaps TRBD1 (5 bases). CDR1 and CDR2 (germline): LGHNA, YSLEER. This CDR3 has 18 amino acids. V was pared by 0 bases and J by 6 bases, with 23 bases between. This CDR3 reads CASSQDGGDGPNLSEAFF. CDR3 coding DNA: TGCGCCAGCAGCCAAGACGGGGGGGATGGTCCTAATTTATCTGAAGCTTTCTTT.

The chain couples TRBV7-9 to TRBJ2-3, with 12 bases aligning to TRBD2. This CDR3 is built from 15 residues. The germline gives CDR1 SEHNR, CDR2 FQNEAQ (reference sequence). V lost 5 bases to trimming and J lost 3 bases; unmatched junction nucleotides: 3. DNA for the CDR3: TGTGCCAGCAGCCTCGGACTAGCGGGAACAGATACGCAGTATTTT. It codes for CASSLGLAGTDTQYF. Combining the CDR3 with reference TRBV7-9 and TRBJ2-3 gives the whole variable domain DTGVSQNPRHKITKRGQNVTFRCDPISEHNRLYWYRQTLGQGPEFLTYFQNEAQLEKSRLLSDRFSAERPKGSFSTLEIQRTEQGDSAMYLCASSLGLAGTDTQYFGPGTRLTVL.

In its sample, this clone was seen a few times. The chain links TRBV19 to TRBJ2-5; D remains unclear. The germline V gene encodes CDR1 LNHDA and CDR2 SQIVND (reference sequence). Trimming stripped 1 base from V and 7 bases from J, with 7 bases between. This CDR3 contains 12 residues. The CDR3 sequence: CASSIVYGTQYF. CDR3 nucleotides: TGTGCCAGTAGTATAGTCTACGGGACCCAGTACTTC.

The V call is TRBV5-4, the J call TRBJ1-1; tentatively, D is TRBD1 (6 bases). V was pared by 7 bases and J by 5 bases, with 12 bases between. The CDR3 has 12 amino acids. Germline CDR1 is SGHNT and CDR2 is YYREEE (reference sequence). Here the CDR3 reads CASGGDGTEAFF. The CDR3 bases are TGTGCCAGCGGGGGCGATGGAACTGAAGCTTTCTTT. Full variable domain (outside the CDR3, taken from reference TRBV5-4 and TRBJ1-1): ETGVTQSPTHLIKTRGQQVTLRCSSQSGHNTVSWYQQALGQGPQFIFQYYREEENGRGNFPPRFSGLQFPNYSSELNVNALELDDSALYLCASGGDGTEAFFGQGTRLTVV.

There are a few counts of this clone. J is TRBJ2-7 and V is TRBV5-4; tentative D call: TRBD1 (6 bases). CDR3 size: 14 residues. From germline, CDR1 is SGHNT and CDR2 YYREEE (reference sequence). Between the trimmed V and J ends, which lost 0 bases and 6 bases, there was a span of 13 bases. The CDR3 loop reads CASSLGDRPLEQYF. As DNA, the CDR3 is TGTGCCAGCAGCTTGGGCGACAGGCCCCTCGAGCAGTACTTC.

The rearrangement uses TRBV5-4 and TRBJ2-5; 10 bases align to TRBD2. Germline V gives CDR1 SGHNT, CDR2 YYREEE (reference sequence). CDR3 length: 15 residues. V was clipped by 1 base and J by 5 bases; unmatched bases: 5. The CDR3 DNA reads TGTGCCAGCAGCTTGCCAGCGGGGGGGCCGGAGACCCAGTACTTC. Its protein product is CASSLPAGGPETQYF.

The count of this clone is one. The CDR3 DNA sequence: TGTGCCAGCAGTGAATACGGGACAGACTATGGCTACACCTTC. As protein: CASSEYGTDYGYTF. This sequence joins TRBV6-1 and TRBJ1-2; 7 bases line up with TRBD1. There are 14 residues in the CDR3. Germline V lookup: CDR1 MNHNS, CDR2 SASEGT. With V trimmed by 2 bases and J by 3 bases, 3 bases remained unmatched.

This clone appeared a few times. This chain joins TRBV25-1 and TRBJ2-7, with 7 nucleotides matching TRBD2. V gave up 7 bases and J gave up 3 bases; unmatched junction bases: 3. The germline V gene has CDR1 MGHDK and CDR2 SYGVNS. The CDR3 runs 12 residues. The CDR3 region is CASTGGFYEQYF. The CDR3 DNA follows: TGTGCCAGCACGGGGGGTTTCTACGAGCAGTACTTC.

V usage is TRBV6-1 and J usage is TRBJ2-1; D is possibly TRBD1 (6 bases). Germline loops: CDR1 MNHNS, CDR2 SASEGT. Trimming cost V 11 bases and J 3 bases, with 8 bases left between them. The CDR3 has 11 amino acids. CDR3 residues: CAGGHYNEQFF. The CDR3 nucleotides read TGTGCCGGGGGACACTACAATGAGCAGTTCTTC.

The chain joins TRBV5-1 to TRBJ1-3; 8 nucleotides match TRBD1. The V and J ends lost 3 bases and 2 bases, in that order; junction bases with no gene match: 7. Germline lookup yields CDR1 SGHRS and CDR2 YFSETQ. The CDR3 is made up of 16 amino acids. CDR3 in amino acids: CASSSGDRTPGNTIYF. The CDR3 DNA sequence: TGCGCCAGCAGCTCAGGGGACAGGACCCCTGGAAACACCATATATTTT.

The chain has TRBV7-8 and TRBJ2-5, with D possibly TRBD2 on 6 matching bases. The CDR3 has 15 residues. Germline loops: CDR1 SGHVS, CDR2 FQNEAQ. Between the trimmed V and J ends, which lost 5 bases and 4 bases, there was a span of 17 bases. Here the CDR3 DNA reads TGTGCCAGCAGCCGAGTAGTGGGCGGGGTAGAGACCCAGTACTTC. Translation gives CASSRVVGGVETQYF.

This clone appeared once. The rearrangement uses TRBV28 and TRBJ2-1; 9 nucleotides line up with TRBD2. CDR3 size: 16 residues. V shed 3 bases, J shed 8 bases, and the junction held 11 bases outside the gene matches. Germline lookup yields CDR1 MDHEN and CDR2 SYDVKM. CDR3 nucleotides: TGTGCCAGCAGTTTCCAGTCGGCGGGGGGGCCTGATGAGCAGTTCTTC. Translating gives CASSFQSAGGPDEQFF. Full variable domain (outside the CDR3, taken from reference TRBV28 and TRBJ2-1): DVKVTQSSRYLVKRTGEKVFLECVQDMDHENMFWYRQDPGLGLRLIYFSYDVKMKEKGDIPEGYSVSREKKERFSLILESASTNQTSMYLCASSFQSAGGPDEQFFGPGTRLTVL.

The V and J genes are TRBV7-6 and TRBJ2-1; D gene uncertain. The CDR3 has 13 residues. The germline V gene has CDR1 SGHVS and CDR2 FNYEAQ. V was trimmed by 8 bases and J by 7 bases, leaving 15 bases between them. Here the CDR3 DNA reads TGTGCCAGCGTCGCAGGTGGAAGGAATGAGCAGTTCTTC. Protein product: CASVAGGRNEQFF.

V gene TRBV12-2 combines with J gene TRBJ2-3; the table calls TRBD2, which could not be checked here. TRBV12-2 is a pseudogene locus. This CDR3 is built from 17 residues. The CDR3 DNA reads TGTGCAAGTCGCTCAGCTGAGCGGGGCGTTCCCCGGCATACGCAGTATTTT. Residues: CASRSAERGVPRHTQYF.

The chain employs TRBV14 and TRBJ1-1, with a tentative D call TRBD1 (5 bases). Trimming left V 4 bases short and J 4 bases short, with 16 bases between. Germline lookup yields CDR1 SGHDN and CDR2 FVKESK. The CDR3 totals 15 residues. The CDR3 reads CASSRLPGFGTEAFF. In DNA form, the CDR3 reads TGTGCCAGCAGCCGGCTCCCAGGGTTCGGCACTGAAGCTTTCTTT.

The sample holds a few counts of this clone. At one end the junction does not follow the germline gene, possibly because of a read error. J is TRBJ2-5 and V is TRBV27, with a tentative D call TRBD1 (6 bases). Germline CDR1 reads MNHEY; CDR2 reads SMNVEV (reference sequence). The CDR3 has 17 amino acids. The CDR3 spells CAGSLKGTPQRQETQYF. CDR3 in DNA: TGTGCCGGCAGTTTAAAGGGGACACCCCAGAGACAAGAGACCCAGTACTTC.

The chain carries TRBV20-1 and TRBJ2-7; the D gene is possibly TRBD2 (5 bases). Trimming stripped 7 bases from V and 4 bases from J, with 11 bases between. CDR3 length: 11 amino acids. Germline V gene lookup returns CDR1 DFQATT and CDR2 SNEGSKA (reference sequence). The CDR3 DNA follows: TGCAGTGGAAGAGGGATTTACGAGCAGTACTTC. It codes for CSGRGIYEQYF.

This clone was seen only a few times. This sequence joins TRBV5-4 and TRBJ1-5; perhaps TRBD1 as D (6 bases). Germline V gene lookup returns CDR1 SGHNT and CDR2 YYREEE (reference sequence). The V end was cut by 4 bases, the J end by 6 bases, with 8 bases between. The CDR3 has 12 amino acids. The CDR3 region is CASSIQGQPQHF. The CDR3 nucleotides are TGTGCCAGCAGCATACAGGGTCAGCCCCAGCATTTT.

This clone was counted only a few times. The CDR3 loop is CASRDRLTDTQYF. For the CDR3, the DNA is TGTGCCAGCAGGGACAGGCTCACAGATACGCAGTATTTT. The chain has TRBV2 and TRBJ2-3, with TRBD1 matching 7 bases. V lost 6 bases to trimming and J lost 2 bases; unmatched junction nucleotides: 2. CDR1 SNHLY and CDR2 FYNNEI come from the germline V gene. The CDR3 has 13 amino acids.

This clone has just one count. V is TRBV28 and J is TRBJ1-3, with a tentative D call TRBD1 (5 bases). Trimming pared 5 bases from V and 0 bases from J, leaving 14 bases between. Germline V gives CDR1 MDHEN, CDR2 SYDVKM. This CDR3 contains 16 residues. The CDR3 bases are TGTGCCAGCAGTGGAAGGGGCGGCCCCTCTGGAAACACCATATATTTT. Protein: CASSGRGGPSGNTIYF.

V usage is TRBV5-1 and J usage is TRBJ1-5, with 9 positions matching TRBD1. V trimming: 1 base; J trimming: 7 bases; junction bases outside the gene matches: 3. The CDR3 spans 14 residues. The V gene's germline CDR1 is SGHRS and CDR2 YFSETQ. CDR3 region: CASSLTGGGQPQHF. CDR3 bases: TGCGCCAGCAGCTTGACAGGGGGCGGGCAGCCCCAGCATTTT. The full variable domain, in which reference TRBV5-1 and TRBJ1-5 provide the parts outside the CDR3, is KAGVTQTPRYLIKTRGQQVTLSCSPISGHRSVSWYQQTPGQGLQFLFEYFSETQRNKGNFPGRFSGRQFSNSRSEMNVSTLELGDSALYLCASSLTGGGQPQHFGDGTRLSIL.

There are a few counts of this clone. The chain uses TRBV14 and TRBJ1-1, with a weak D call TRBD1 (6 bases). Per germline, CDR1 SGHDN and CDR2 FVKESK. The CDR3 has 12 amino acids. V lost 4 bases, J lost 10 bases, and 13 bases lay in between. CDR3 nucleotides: TGTGCCAGCAGCCCGGGGGGCGGGGGAGCTTTCTTT. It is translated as CASSPGGGGAFF.

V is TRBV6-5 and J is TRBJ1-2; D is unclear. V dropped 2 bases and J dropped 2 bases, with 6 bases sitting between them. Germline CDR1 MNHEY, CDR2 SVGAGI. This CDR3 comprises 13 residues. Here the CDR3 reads CASSYGLNYGYTF. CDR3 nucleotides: TGTGCCAGCAGTTACGGGCTCAACTATGGCTACACCTTC.

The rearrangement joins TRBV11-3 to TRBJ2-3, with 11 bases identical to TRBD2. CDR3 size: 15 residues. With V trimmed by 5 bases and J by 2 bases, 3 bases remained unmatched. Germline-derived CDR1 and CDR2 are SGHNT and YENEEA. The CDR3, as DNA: TGTGCCAGCAGCCGTAGCGGGGGGGCCACAGATACGCAGTATTTT. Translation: CASSRSGGATDTQYF.

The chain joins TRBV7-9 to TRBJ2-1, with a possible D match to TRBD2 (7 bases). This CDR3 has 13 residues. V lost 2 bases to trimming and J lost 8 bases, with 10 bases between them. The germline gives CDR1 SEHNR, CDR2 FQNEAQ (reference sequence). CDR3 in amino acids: CASSLWGGHEQFF. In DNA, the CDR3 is TGTGCCAGCAGCTTATGGGGGGGGCATGAGCAGTTCTTC.

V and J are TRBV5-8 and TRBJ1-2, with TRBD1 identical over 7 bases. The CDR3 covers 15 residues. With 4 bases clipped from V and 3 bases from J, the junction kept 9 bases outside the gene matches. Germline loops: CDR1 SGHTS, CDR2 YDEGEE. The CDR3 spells CASSRRDSEDYGYTF. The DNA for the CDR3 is TGTGCCAGCAGCCGTAGGGACAGCGAGGACTATGGCTACACCTTC.

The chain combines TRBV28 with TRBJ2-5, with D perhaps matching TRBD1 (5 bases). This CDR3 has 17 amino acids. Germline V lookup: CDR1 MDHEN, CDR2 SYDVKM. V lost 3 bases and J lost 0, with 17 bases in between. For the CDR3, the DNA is TGTGCCAGCAGTTTCTCCTCTTCGCCAGGGTACCAAGAGACCCAGTACTTC. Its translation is CASSFSSSPGYQETQYF.